This TCR beta chain was sequenced for a study of cytomegalovirus exposure and HLA in healthy donors. Study findings and constraints: Overall, about 160 TCR beta chains were annotated as cytomegalovirus-associated.

V was shortened by 5 bases and J by 0 bases, with 3 bases between the two germline ends. The CDR3 consists of 12 residues. The V gene's germline CDR1 is SEHNR and CDR2 FQNEAQ (reference sequence). A note on this clone: Its target is unknown.

60 Vbeta and 13 Jbeta primers were used in PCR. Assay used: immunoSEQ multiplex PCR; TCRdb lists only in-frame clones, some missing. The table includes 150,000 to 200,000 clones, approximately 88% detected once. The sequencing input was PBMCs. This receptor was obtained from a boy younger than 18 in good health and CMV-seronegative. The rearrangement uses TRBV7-9 and TRBJ2-3; D is ambiguous. CDR3 DNA sequence: TGTGCCAGCAGCACTAGCACAGATACGCAGTATTTT. Its protein product is CASSTSTDTQYF. The entire variable domain, with the rest obtained from reference TRBV7-9 and TRBJ2-3, is as follows: DTGVSQNPRHKITKRGQNVTFRCDPISEHNRLYWYRQTLGQGPEFLTYFQNEAQLEKSRLLSDRFSAERPKGSFSTLEIQRTEQGDSAMYLCASSTSTDTQYFGPGTRLTVL.